This TCR beta chain was sequenced in a study of blood T cells in healthy people across ages. Sample-barcoded 5' priming and a J-beta primer mix drove a second PCR of roughly 6 to 12 cycles. TCRdb called the 5' RACE reads again in MiXCR, with one record for every CDR3 protein. The sample holds about 1.5 million distinct CDR3 sequences, under 55% seen once. Each individual donor underwent a draw of approximately 10 milliliters of peripheral blood. There were at least 6 micrograms of total RNA extracted from every sample. Study results and caveats: It was the long-lived donors that had more naive CD4+ cells and higher diversity than aged donors. In these data, TCR beta diversity tracked strongly with naive T cell percentage.

This clonotype was seen only a few times. Its antigen is currently unknown. V lost 11 bases, J lost 4 bases, and 15 bases lay in between. Germline CDR1 ENHRY, CDR2 SYGVKD. The CDR3 is made up of 13 amino acids. The source material was blood. This rearrangement joins TRBV10-3 to TRBJ1-5; no clear D. This receptor was obtained from a young woman in good health. The CDR3 loop reads CAARGEGNQPQHF. The DNA of the CDR3 is TGTGCCGCCCGTGGGGAGGGTAATCAGCCCCAGCATTTT.